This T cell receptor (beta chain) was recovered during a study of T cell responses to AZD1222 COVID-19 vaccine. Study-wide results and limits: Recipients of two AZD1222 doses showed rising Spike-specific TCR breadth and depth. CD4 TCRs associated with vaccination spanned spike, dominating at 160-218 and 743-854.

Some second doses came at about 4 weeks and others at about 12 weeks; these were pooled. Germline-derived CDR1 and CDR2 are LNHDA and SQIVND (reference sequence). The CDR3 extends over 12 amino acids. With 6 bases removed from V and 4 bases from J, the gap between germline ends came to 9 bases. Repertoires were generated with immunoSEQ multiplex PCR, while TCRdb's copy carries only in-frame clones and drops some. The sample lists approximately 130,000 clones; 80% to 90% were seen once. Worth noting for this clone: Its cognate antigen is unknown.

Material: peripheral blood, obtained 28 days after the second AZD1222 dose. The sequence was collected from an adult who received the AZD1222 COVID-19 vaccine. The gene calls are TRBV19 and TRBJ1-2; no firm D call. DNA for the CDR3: TGTGCCAGTAGCAACACTCTCTATGGCTACACCTTC. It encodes CASSNTLYGYTF.